The 8 T cell receptor beta chains presented below share a single source sample, sequenced in a study of cytotoxic CD8 clonotypes in ibrutinib-treated CLL. The protocol was immunoSEQ multiplex PCR, while the TCRdb copy is restricted to in-frame clones and leaves out a portion. The sample comprises about 200,000 clones, around three quarters of which are singletons, and about an eighth rests with the top ten. Here the sequenced sample was PBMCs, taken after 24 months of ibrutinib treatment. The receptors were gathered from a human donor with chronic lymphocytic leukemia.

This clone was detected only once. The rearrangement links TRBV5-1 to TRBJ2-3; 10 bases agree with TRBD2. Germline V lookup: CDR1 SGHRS, CDR2 YFSETQ. The V segment lost 2 bases and the J segment 5 bases; nucleotides outside the gene matches: 5. CDR3 length equals 15 residues. CDR3 in amino acids: CASSLAGGAVDTQYF. In nucleotides, the CDR3 is TGCGCCAGCAGCTTAGCGGGAGGGGCTGTAGATACGCAGTATTTT. The variable domain in full, with the rest retrieved from reference TRBV5-1 and TRBJ2-3, is KAGVTQTPRYLIKTRGQQVTLSCSPISGHRSVSWYQQTPGQGLQFLFEYFSETQRNKGNFPGRFSGRQFSNSRSEMNVSTLELGDSALYLCASSLAGGAVDTQYFGPGTRLTVL.

The rearrangement uses TRBV15 and TRBJ2-2; TRBD1 might be the D (5 bases). The germline V gene encodes CDR1 LNHNV and CDR2 YYDKDF (reference sequence). This CDR3 is 12 amino acids long. Between the trimmed V and J ends, which lost 4 bases and 7 bases, there was a span of 7 bases. CDR3 in amino acids: CATSNRGGELFF. The DNA for the CDR3 is TGTGCCACCAGCAATAGGGGCGGGGAGCTGTTTTTT.

This clone was seen only a few times. The rearrangement uses TRBV10-3 and TRBJ2-7; the match to TRBD2 covers 10 bases. V shed 6 bases and J 0 bases; nucleotides not matched to a gene: 5. CDR3 length equals 15 residues. Germline values: CDR1 ENHRY, CDR2 SYGVKD. The CDR3 DNA is TGTGCCATCAGCAAGCGGGAGGGGAGCTCCTACGAGCAGTACTTC. Translating it yields CAISKREGSSYEQYF.

The rearrangement links TRBV5-1 to TRBJ2-7, with a weak D call TRBD2 (5 bases). Germline assignment: CDR1 SGHRS and CDR2 YFSETQ. V was clipped by 0 bases and J by 1 base, with 14 bases between them. CDR3 length equals 16 residues. CDR3 nucleotides: TGCGCCAGCAGCTTGGGCCGGGATGGCAGATCCTACGAGCAGTACTTC. Translation: CASSLGRDGRSYEQYF.

The V and J genes are TRBV27 and TRBJ2-1; TRBD2 matches at 10 bases. Germline CDR1 is MNHEY and CDR2 is SMNVEV (reference sequence). V gave up 6 bases and J gave up 8 bases; unmatched junction bases: 10. The CDR3 length is 15 residues. This chain's CDR3 is CASSILAGVHDEQFF. CDR3 DNA sequence: TGTGCCAGCAGCATCCTAGCGGGAGTTCACGATGAGCAGTTCTTC.

This clone was seen only a few times. The CDR3 protein is CASSIQGGNTEAFF. The CDR3 nucleotides are TGTGCCAGCAGTATACAGGGGGGTAACACTGAAGCTTTCTTT. The chain uses TRBV7-2 and TRBJ1-1; TRBD1 matches at 8 bases. Germline V gene data show CDR1 as SGHTA and CDR2 as FQGNSA. The CDR3 extends over 14 amino acids. V gave up 6 bases and J gave up 2 bases; unmatched junction bases: 5.

This clone was observed once. The chain recombines TRBV7-8 with TRBJ2-7; 7 bases align to TRBD2. This CDR3 has 16 amino acids. The germline V gene encodes CDR1 SGHVS and CDR2 FQNEAQ. V was clipped by 5 bases and J by 0 bases; unmatched bases: 10. The CDR3 region has the DNA TGTGCCAGCAGCCCAGCGGGGCGGGCAAGCTCCTACGAGCAGTACTTC. Protein: CASSPAGRASSYEQYF.

The chain carries TRBV10-3 and TRBJ2-1; D might be TRBD2 (6 bases). Germline CDR1 is ENHRY and CDR2 is SYGVKD. V was clipped by 6 bases and J by 8 bases, with 14 bases between them. The CDR3 loop spans 13 amino acids. The CDR3 coding sequence is TGTGCCATCAGCGGGGGAATAATCGATGAGCAGTTCTTC. Protein sequence: CAISGGIIDEQFF.